The TCR beta chain under discussion was sequenced for a study of PD-1 blockade in classical Hodgkin lymphoma. Regarding the study as a whole: Whereas CD4+ TCR diversity had risen significantly by C4D1, CD8+ TCR diversity had not. Compared with healthy donors, newly diagnosed patients reportedly showed lower baseline TCR diversity.

Each and every patient relapsed after autologous stem cell transplantation, and patients got differing brentuximab vedotin exposure. This clone was observed a single time. Its specificity is not known. TCRdb's table, derived via immunoSEQ multiplex PCR, lists solely in-frame clones and lacks some. The sample holds more than 45,000 clones, around 67% seen once. Sequencing used peripheral blood mononuclear cells (PBMCs), obtained before the second cycle of nivolumab. The TCR originated in a human donor with classical Hodgkin lymphoma.

This chain's CDR3 is CASSGQSDRPIPYEQYF. For the CDR3, the DNA is TGCGCCAGCAGTGGCCAATCCGACAGGCCGATTCCCTACGAGCAGTACTTC. The rearrangement joins TRBV10-2 to TRBJ2-7; D may be TRBD1 (6 bases). Deletions cut 4 bases from V and 2 bases from J, with 21 bases between. This CDR3 spans 17 amino acids. The germline CDR1 and CDR2 sequences are WSHSY and SAAADI.